Below are 16 T cell receptor beta chains sequenced from a single sample in a study of T cell responses to AZD1222 COVID-19 vaccine. Produced via immunoSEQ multiplex PCR; TCRdb's table is partial and in-frame only. The profile shows about 73,000 clones, roughly nine tenths of them singletons. Specimen: peripheral blood, collected 28 days after the second AZD1222 dose. The receptors come from an adult who received the AZD1222 COVID-19 vaccine.

The CDR3: CASKFPGTGAETQYF. CDR3 DNA sequence: TGCGCCTCGAAGTTTCCCGGGACAGGGGCAGAGACCCAGTACTTC. The chain uses TRBV5-1 and TRBJ2-5; TRBD1 agrees at 10 bases. Per germline, CDR1 SGHRS and CDR2 YFSETQ. Losses at the gene ends were 10 bases for V and 4 bases for J; bases not matched to a gene: 13. This CDR3 is built from 15 residues. The full variable domain, its missing parts supplied by reference TRBV5-1 and TRBJ2-5, is KAGVTQTPRYLIKTRGQQVTLSCSPISGHRSVSWYQQTPGQGLQFLFEYFSETQRNKGNFPGRFSGRQFSNSRSEMNVSTLELGDSALYLCASKFPGTGAETQYFGPGTRLLVL.

V and J are TRBV5-1 and TRBJ2-5; the match to TRBD2 covers 12 bases. The CDR3 extends over 15 amino acids. The germline V gene encodes CDR1 SGHRS and CDR2 YFSETQ. The trim removed 0 bases at V and 5 bases at J, leaving 2 bases unmatched. The DNA of the CDR3 is TGCGCCAGCAGCTTGGGACTAGCGGGGGTGGAGACCCAGTACTTC. Protein: CASSLGLAGVETQYF.

The gene calls are TRBV6-5 and TRBJ1-1; 8 positions match TRBD1. The CDR3 loop spans 15 amino acids. Trimming cost V 2 bases and J 4 bases; bases outside gene matches: 6. Germline-derived CDR1 and CDR2 are MNHEY and SVGAGI. CDR3 bases: TGTGCCAGCAGTTACCGGACAGGGCTGTCCACTGAAGCTTTCTTT. It encodes CASSYRTGLSTEAFF.

The chain uses TRBV28 and TRBJ2-6; D remains unclear. V was pared by 6 bases and J by 2 bases, with 5 bases between. The CDR3 spans 13 residues. CDR1 and CDR2 (germline): MDHEN, SYDVKM. This chain's CDR3 is CASRVAGANVLTF. The CDR3 DNA reads as TGTGCCAGCAGGGTGGCTGGGGCCAACGTCCTGACTTTC.

The gene calls are TRBV6-4 and TRBJ1-5, with TRBD1 matching over 7 bases. J gave up 4 bases and V 3 bases, and 6 bases lay outside the gene matches. Germline loops: CDR1 MRHNA, CDR2 SNTAGT. This CDR3 contains 15 residues. CDR3: CASSEQGGFNQPQHF. The DNA for the CDR3 is TGTGCCAGCAGTGAGCAAGGGGGCTTTAATCAGCCCCAGCATTTT.

The rearrangement joins TRBV6-1 to TRBJ1-3; D unresolved. Germline V gene lookup returns CDR1 MNHNS and CDR2 SASEGT. This CDR3 has 16 residues. Trimming took 3 bases from V and 0 from J, leaving 12 bases between them. The CDR3 sequence is CASSESRHSSGNTIYF. The CDR3 DNA reads as TGTGCCAGCAGTGAGTCACGGCATAGCTCTGGAAACACCATATATTTT.

This chain uses TRBV6-5 with TRBJ2-5, with TRBD1 identical over 11 bases. CDR3 length: 14 residues. V gave up 2 bases and J gave up 7 bases; unmatched junction bases: 3. Germline CDR1 MNHEY, CDR2 SVGAGI. The CDR3 region has the DNA TGTGCCAGCAGTTACAGGACAGGGGGCGCGACCCAGTACTTC. Translating it yields CASSYRTGGATQYF.

V gene TRBV9 combines with J gene TRBJ2-3; 11 positions agree with TRBD2. The V segment lost 4 bases and the J segment 5 bases; nucleotides outside the gene matches: 9. The CDR3 extends over 16 amino acids. CDR1 is SGDLS and CDR2 is YYNGEE in the germline V gene. As DNA, the CDR3 is TGTGCCAGCAGCCCGCAACTAGCGGGAGTAAGAGATACGCAGTATTTT. Protein: CASSPQLAGVRDTQYF.

The rearrangement uses TRBV7-8 and TRBJ1-1; TRBD1 matches at 7 bases. Trimming cost V 4 bases and J 6 bases; bases outside gene matches: 8. Germline assignment: CDR1 SGHVS and CDR2 FQNEAQ. The CDR3 covers 14 residues. DNA of the CDR3: TGTGCCAGCAGCTACAGGACAGGAGGGCCTGAAGCTTTCTTT. The encoded protein is CASSYRTGGPEAFF.

The genes are TRBV6-5 and TRBJ2-3; no clear D gene. The CDR3 totals 11 residues. The germline V gene has CDR1 MNHEY and CDR2 SVGAGI. Trimming left V 4 bases short and J 10 bases short, with 9 bases between. CDR3 loop: CASSFSGAQYF. CDR3 sequence (DNA): TGTGCCAGCAGTTTTAGTGGGGCGCAGTATTTT.

The CDR3 reads CASRGRGEKLFF. The CDR3 DNA sequence: TGTGCCAGCAGAGGGCGGGGAGAAAAACTGTTTTTT. V usage is TRBV6-5 and J usage is TRBJ1-4, with no clear D. The length of the CDR3 is 12 residues. CDR1 is MNHEY and CDR2 is SVGAGI in the germline V gene. The ends were cut back, 6 bases at V and 8 bases at J, with 10 bases in the middle.

The gene calls are TRBV18 and TRBJ1-5; D is ambiguous. Germline V lookup: CDR1 KGHSH, CDR2 LQKENI. The V and J ends lost 2 bases and 2 bases respectively, with 7 bases between them. The CDR3 spans 14 residues. CDR3 protein: CASSPEWGNQPQHF. The CDR3 bases are TGTGCCAGCTCACCAGAATGGGGCAATCAGCCCCAGCATTTT.

This clone was detected only once. CDR3 region: CASSLEGDSYNEQFF. CDR3 sequence (DNA): TGTGCCAGCAGCTTAGAGGGAGACTCCTACAATGAGCAGTTCTTC. The rearrangement joins TRBV11-3 to TRBJ2-1; tentative D call: TRBD2 (5 bases). Germline V CDR1 and CDR2: SGHNT, YENEEA. Trimming took off 0 bases at V and 0 bases at J, with 6 bases between the two ends. CDR3 length: 15 amino acids.

The chain employs TRBV30 and TRBJ2-3; D unclear. This CDR3 contains 13 residues. V shed 0 bases and J shed 4 bases, with 8 bases lying between them. Germline CDR1 and CDR2: GTSNPN and SVGIG (reference sequence). The CDR3 DNA follows: TGTGCCTGGAGTGTAAGAGAAGCAGATACGCAGTATTTT. The encoded protein is CAWSVREADTQYF.

The V and J genes are TRBV6-2 or TRBV6-3 and TRBJ2-6; unclear D gene. The CDR3 totals 14 residues. The ends were cut back, 6 bases at V and 4 bases at J, with 10 bases in the middle. Germline assignment: CDR1 MNHEY and CDR2 SVGEGT. Here the CDR3 DNA reads TGTGCCAGCAGCCAGTTGAGGGGGGCCAACGTCCTGACTTTC. It specifies CASSQLRGANVLTF.

The rearrangement links TRBV7-2 to TRBJ2-3, with D hard to call. The CDR3 contains 12 residues. Trimming took 4 bases from V and 6 from J, leaving 8 bases between them. The germline gives CDR1 SGHTA, CDR2 FQGNSA. The CDR3 nucleotides read TGTGCCAGCAGCTCTCTCCCCGATACGCAGTATTTT. This gives the protein CASSSLPDTQYF.